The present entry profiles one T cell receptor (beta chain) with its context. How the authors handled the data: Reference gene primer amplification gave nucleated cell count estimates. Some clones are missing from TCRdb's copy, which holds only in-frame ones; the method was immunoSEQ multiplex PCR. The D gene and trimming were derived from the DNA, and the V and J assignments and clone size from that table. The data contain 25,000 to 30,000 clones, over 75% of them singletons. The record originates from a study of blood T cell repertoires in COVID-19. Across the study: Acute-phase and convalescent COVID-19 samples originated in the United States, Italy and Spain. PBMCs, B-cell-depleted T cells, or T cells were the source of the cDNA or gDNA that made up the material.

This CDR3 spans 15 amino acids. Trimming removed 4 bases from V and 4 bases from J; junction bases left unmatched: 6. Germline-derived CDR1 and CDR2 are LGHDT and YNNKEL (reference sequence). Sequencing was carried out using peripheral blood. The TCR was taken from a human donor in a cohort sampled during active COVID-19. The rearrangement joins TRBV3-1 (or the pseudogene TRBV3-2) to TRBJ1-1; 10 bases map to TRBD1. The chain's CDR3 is CASSPRTGGITEAFF. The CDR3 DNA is TGTGCCAGCAGCCCCCGGACAGGGGGTATCACTGAAGCTTTCTTT.